This T cell receptor (beta chain) was obtained from a study of PD-L1 blockade in urothelial cancer. Study as a whole: T cell content in blood samples showed a median of around 140,000.

Clones were sequenced by immunoSEQ multiplex PCR, and TCRdb holds only the in-frame ones, with some missing. Of about 88,000 clones in the sample, 90% to 95% are singletons; the top ten hold 9.4%. The CDR3 spans 14 residues. The germline CDR1 and CDR2 sequences are SNHLY and FYNNEI. The V end lost 7 bases, the J end lost 4 bases, and 16 bases lay between the germline ends. Here the sequenced sample was PBMCs, taken around atezolizumab (anti-PD-L1) treatment. This TCR came from a man in his sixties with urothelial cancer. J is TRBJ1-1 and V is TRBV2; no firm D call. CDR3 in amino acids: CASTQQMGSTEAFF. Here the CDR3 DNA reads TGTGCCAGCACCCAACAAATGGGCAGCACTGAAGCTTTCTTT.